Listed here are 11 T cell receptor beta chains from one sample, sequenced in a study of blood T cell repertoires in COVID-19. Generated by immunoSEQ multiplex PCR, the TCRdb table keeps only in-frame clones and is missing some. The sample has some 100,000 clones, around four fifths seen once. The sample was peripheral blood. These receptors were collected from a human donor in a cohort sampled during active COVID-19.

The V gene is TRBV7-9, the J gene TRBJ2-5; 7 bases line up with TRBD2. The CDR3 covers 16 residues. The ends lost 3 bases at V and 0 bases at J; junction bases unmatched: 7. Germline CDR1 is SEHNR and CDR2 is FQNEAQ (reference sequence). The CDR3, as DNA: TGTGCCAGCAGCTTTTGGCTAGCGGTATACCAAGAGACCCAGTACTTC. This codes for CASSFWLAVYQETQYF.

The rearrangement uses TRBV19 and TRBJ1-6; the D gene is possibly TRBD1 (6 bases). CDR1 LNHDA and CDR2 SQIVND come from the germline V gene (reference sequence). V lost 5 bases and J 7 bases, leaving 15 bases between the germline ends. The CDR3 spans 15 residues. CDR3 region: CASSSSRQENSPLHF. The CDR3 coding sequence is TGTGCCAGTAGTTCCTCGAGACAGGAAAATTCACCCCTCCACTTT.

This clone was observed at least ten times. This sequence joins TRBV7-6 and TRBJ1-1; D gene uncertain. Germline CDR1 reads SGHVS; CDR2 reads FNYEAQ. The CDR3 extends over 13 amino acids. V was pared by 4 bases and J by 0 bases, with 6 bases between. This chain's CDR3 is CASSYNLNTEAFF. The CDR3 DNA sequence: TGTGCCAGCAGCTATAATTTGAACACTGAAGCTTTCTTT.

The chain employs TRBV2 and TRBJ2-5; 12 bases are shared with TRBD2. Per germline, CDR1 SNHLY and CDR2 FYNNEI. The CDR3 runs 17 residues. After removal of 6 bases from V and 0 bases from J, the junction contained 8 bases not matched to a gene. The CDR3 region has the DNA TGTGCCAGCAGCTTTGGGCTAGCGGGGGGGTACCAAGAGACCCAGTACTTC. Translating gives CASSFGLAGGYQETQYF.

The chain joins TRBV30 to TRBJ1-6; D is ambiguous. Deletions cut 0 bases from V and 10 bases from J, with 10 bases between. The germline V gene encodes CDR1 GTSNPN and CDR2 SVGIG (reference sequence). The CDR3 covers 13 residues. CDR3 in DNA: TGTGCCTGGAGTGTGAGTGGGCCGTCACCCCTCCACTTT. Its translation: CAWSVSGPSPLHF.

V and J are TRBV6-5 and TRBJ2-2; TRBD2 matches 9 bases. This CDR3 spans 13 amino acids. The J segment lost 8 bases and the V segment lost 8 bases, leaving 6 bases of the junction unmatched. Germline CDR1 is MNHEY and CDR2 is SVGAGI. In DNA form, the CDR3 reads TGTGCCAGCCGAGCGGGAGGAGCTGGGGAGCTGTTTTTT. It codes for CASRAGGAGELFF.

This clone came up once. V and J are TRBV5-6 and TRBJ1-5; possibly TRBD1 for D (6 bases). Germline V lookup: CDR1 SGHDT, CDR2 YYEEEE. CDR3 length: 15 amino acids. The V end was cut by 3 bases, the J end by 7 bases, with 17 bases between. The CDR3 nucleotides read TGTGCCAGCAGCTCTTCGGGACAAAGGTACCAGCCCCAGCATTTT. Translated, it gives CASSSSGQRYQPQHF.

The rearrangement joins TRBV5-1 to TRBJ1-6; possible D gene TRBD1, 6 bases. The CDR3 contains 15 residues. Germline loops: CDR1 SGHRS, CDR2 YFSETQ. The V end lost 1 base, the J end lost 6 bases, and 11 bases lay between the germline ends. Here the CDR3 reads CASSLYTGSNSPLHF. The DNA for the CDR3 is TGCGCCAGCAGCTTGTACACAGGGTCTAATTCACCCCTCCACTTT.

The chain has TRBV19 and TRBJ2-3; 10 bases map to TRBD1. Per germline, CDR1 LNHDA and CDR2 SQIVND (reference sequence). V lost 6 bases and J lost 4; bases outside the gene matches: 4. The CDR3 spans 14 residues. The CDR3 spells CASSSTGGADTQYF. Written as DNA, the CDR3 is TGTGCCAGTAGCTCGACAGGGGGCGCAGATACGCAGTATTTT.

The chain joins TRBV2 to TRBJ1-3, with 9 bases identical to TRBD1. The V gene's germline CDR1 is SNHLY and CDR2 FYNNEI. The CDR3 covers 14 residues. After removal of 4 bases from V and 4 bases from J, the junction contained 2 bases not matched to a gene. The CDR3, as DNA: TGTGCCAGCAGTGGACAGGGGGTAGGAAACACCATATATTTT. Translation: CASSGQGVGNTIYF.

This clone was found many times. The chain couples TRBV28 to TRBJ1-2, with 8 positions matching TRBD1. Germline CDR1 reads MDHEN; CDR2 reads SYDVKM. The CDR3 sequence is 16 residues long. V was pared by 6 bases and J by 4 bases, with 13 bases of the junction left unmatched. The CDR3 DNA is TGTGCCAGCAGACCCGGGGCCAGGGGGCTCCCCTATGGCTACACCTTC. Translation: CASRPGARGLPYGYTF.